This is a list of T cell receptor beta chains from one sample in a study of human T cells and chemical hapten exposure. TCRdb reprocessed the RACE reads with MiXCR, giving one entry per CDR3 protein. The top ten hold 3.5% to 5.5% of the sample, which has around 50,000 distinct CDR3 sequences, about 9% seen once. The sequencing here drew on whole blood, taken in connection with sensitization to the hapten diphenylcyclopropenone (DPC). The receptors stem from a woman in her forties or fifties with alopecia areata. Some clones in this sample may be carry-over from other donors' samples. Both conserved end residues are part of each CDR3. Each record gives: D gene, clone size, V gene, J gene, CDR3 DNA, CDR3 protein. A D gene is named only where the DNA matches it firmly. A clone size is listed for some rows: how often the clone was seen (once, few, many), or a class if it is expanded.

>-|-|TRBV11-2|TRBJ2-1
TGTGCCAGCAGGCCACTCCGGGGGTCGTTCTACAATGAGCAGTTCTTC
CASRPLRGSFYNEQFF
>-|-|TRBV29-1|TRBJ2-5
TGCAGCGTTGAACTAGCGATCGGAGAGACCCAGTACTTC
CSVELAIGETQYF
>-|many|TRBV20-1|TRBJ2-7
TGCAGTGCTAGAGACGGAACTGGATTCTACGAGCAGTACTTC
CSARDGTGFYEQYF
>TRBD1|many|TRBV7-8|TRBJ2-7
TGTGCCAGCAGCCGGGGACAGGCCTCCTACGAGCAGTACTTC
CASSRGQASYEQYF
>TRBD2|many|TRBV29-1|TRBJ2-1
TGCAGCGTTGTCCCAATAGCGGGAGCGAATAATGAGCAGTTCTTC
CSVVPIAGANNEQFF
>-|many|TRBV7-2|TRBJ2-7
TGTGCCAGCAGCTTAGCGCTAGCGATTTCCTACGAGCAGTACTTC
CASSLALAISYEQYF
>TRBD1|many|TRBV3-1|TRBJ1-1
TGTGCCAGCAGCCAATACACCGGCCAGGGGGCGGTTGAAGCTTTCTTT
CASSQYTGQGAVEAFF
>TRBD2|few|TRBV9|TRBJ2-3
TGTGCCAGCAGCTCAAAACTTAGCGGGAGAACAGATACGCAGTATTTT
CASSSKLSGRTDTQYF
>-|medium-sized|TRBV29-1|TRBJ2-5
TGCAGCGTTGAAGCTACGAGGGGAGAGACCCAGTACTTC
CSVEATRGETQYF
>-|-|TRBV7-2|TRBJ1-1
TGTGCCAGCAGCTTAGGTGGTGGAGGGAACACTGAAGCTTTCTTT
CASSLGGGGNTEAFF
>-|many|TRBV7-6|TRBJ1-1
TGTGCCAGCAGCAACCCCGCCAGGGGCAACACTGAAGCTTTCTTT
CASSNPARGNTEAFF
>TRBD1|many|TRBV29-1|TRBJ2-7
TGCAGCGTTGAAGTTCGGACAGGGAACTACGAGCAGTACTTC
CSVEVRTGNYEQYF
>-|many|TRBV6-4|TRBJ2-2
TGTGCCAGCAGTTTAGAGGGAGGGAACACCGGGGAGCTGTTTTTT
CASSLEGGNTGELFF
>TRBD2|many|TRBV5-4|TRBJ2-2
TGTGCCAGCAGCGCGGGGACTAGCGGCTTAAACACCGGGGAGCTGTTTTTT
CASSAGTSGLNTGELFF
>-|many|TRBV29-1|TRBJ2-7
TGCAGCGTACCCCTAGTTGGGGGGAATCGGGGCGAGCAGTACTTC
CSVPLVGGNRGEQYF
>-|many|TRBV5-5|TRBJ2-1
TGTGCCAGCAGCTTGGTCGGACCAGTCAATGAGCAGTTCTTC
CASSLVGPVNEQFF
>-|-|TRBV6-5|TRBJ2-3
TGTACCAGCAAGAGCGCGTTGGGGACAGATACGCAGTATTTT
CTSKSALGTDTQYF
>TRBD2|many|TRBV7-9|TRBJ2-5
TGTGCCAGCAGCTTTAAGGCGGGAGTGCAAGAGACCCAGTACTTC
CASSFKAGVQETQYF
>-|few|TRBV3-1|TRBJ2-2
TGTGCCAGCAGCCAATACAGGGCCTCCGGGGAGCTGTTTTTT
CASSQYRASGELFF
>-|-|TRBV28|TRBJ2-7
-
CASSSSIGDTSPNRIGSYEQYF
>-|many|TRBV6-5|TRBJ1-6
TGTGCCAGCAGTATTGGTAGGGAGAGCTCACCCCTCCACTTT
CASSIGRESSPLHF
>-|many|TRBV29-1|TRBJ2-1
TGCAGCGGTCAGGTAGCGGTTAAGCAGTTCTTC
CSGQVAVKQFF
>-|-|TRBV3-1|TRBJ1-5
TGTGCCAGCAGCCCTCTTTACAATCAGCCCCAGCATTTT
CASSPLYNQPQHF
>-|-|TRBV9|TRBJ2-1
TGTGCCAGCAGCGTAGATGTACGTGAGCAGTTCTTC
CASSVDVREQFF
>-|few|TRBV29-1|TRBJ1-2
TGCAGCGTTGAAGCGGGGGCCAATGGGCACCTATTC
CSVEAGANGHLF